This T cell receptor beta chain was sequenced for a study of T-cell memory formation after mild COVID-19. Overall study: TCR clusters were mostly donor specific.

This clonotype was recorded a few times. Its matching antigen is unknown. The length of the CDR3 is 14 residues. Germline values: CDR1 SGDLS, CDR2 YYNGEE. Trimming took 1 base from V and 6 from J, leaving 8 bases between them. Study findings and constraints: Clones which contracted sat mainly in CM and EM if CD4+, and in EMRA if CD8+.

Barcoded TCR alpha and TCR beta cDNA libraries with UMIs came from 5'RACE using constant-segment primers. TCRdb analysed the 5' RACE reads with MiXCR anew, one entry per CDR3 protein. The sample includes hundreds of thousands of distinct CDR3 sequences, roughly 13% of them seen just once. This receptor was taken from a man younger than 30 who had mild COVID-19 (a few samples of this study predate the infection). Cell type and time point are not known. The rearrangement uses TRBV9 and TRBJ2-6; D is ambiguous. Sequenced sample: PBMCs or a T cell subset sorted from them (not recorded which). The CDR3: CASSVPPEANVLTF. DNA for the CDR3: TGTGCCAGCAGCGTACCCCCCGAGGCCAACGTCCTGACTTTC.